This record looks at one T cell receptor beta chain sequence and its context. Its antigen remains undetermined. No base quality information exists; no much larger clone differs at one position. In total, roughly 670 healthy bone marrow donors made up the cohort. At the time of sampling, every cohort member was nominally healthy, though immune exposures that went unrecorded were likely present. The donor was CMV seropositive and was included in the group of some 290 seropositive cohort members. Every donor gave a peripheral blood sample, and the peripheral blood mononuclear cells from that sample were used for TCR beta sequencing. The Qiagen DNeasy Blood Extraction Kit was used to extract genomic DNA from the blood cell samples. The CDR3 covers 16 residues, taking in both the cysteine and the phenylalanine. The kept DNA is CDR3 alone, 48 bases in frame from the first base. Unmatched junction bases come to 3, with V trimmed by 1 base and J by 2 bases. The CDR1 and CDR2 encoded by the germline V gene are SGHTA and FQGNSA.

The library relied on the immunoSEQ multiplex PCR assay. For the multiplex PCR, a mixture combining 60 forward primers for TCR Vbeta segments and 13 reverse primers for TCR Jbeta segments was used. Amplification of the CDR3 region of rearranged TCR beta genes was performed with a multiplex PCR assay on genomic DNA. The Illumina HiSeq System was used to sequence the amplified TCR beta libraries as 87-base-pair reads. For the original study's pipeline: A later analysis counted 75 million to 100 million unique TCR beta chains across the approximately 700 repertoires, and approximately 11 million of these chains were shared by at least two donors. Raw reads were error-corrected and collapsed into unique sequences by a nearest-neighbor algorithm in which closely related sequences were merged to remove PCR and sequencing errors. To assign V, D and J gene segments, CDR3 sequences were aligned to IMGT reference sequences. For a sequence to be retained, at least a six-nucleotide match to both a V gene segment and a J gene segment was required. Rearrangements were called productive when the CDR3 lacked stop codons and stayed in frame with V and J; all others were non-productive. CDR3 was defined according to IMGT convention as the region running from the second conserved V-encoded cysteine to the conserved J-encoded phenylalanine. Sequences without an unambiguous match to a single V gene segment were excluded from the earlier analysis of several hundred of the donors. An earlier analysis of 550 to 650 of the donors classified V segments as functional when productive rearrangements were above 56.7% and as segregating when the standard deviation between donors was above 5%. A statistical classification framework was built to diagnose cytomegalovirus status from the catalog of TCR beta chain sequences. A later analysis assigned V and J genes by comparing TCR nucleotide sequences with IMGT/GENE-DB human TR gene sequences. A later analysis assigned CDR3 sequences and most-parsimonious VDJ recombination scenarios with the TCRdist pipeline. A later analysis defined each TCR beta chain by its CDR3 amino acid sequence plus V-gene family, and excluded reads lacking a unique V-gene family. To address suspected cross-contamination and a sequencing artifact, a later analysis removed several hundred highly shared, low-generation-probability nucleotide sequences. A later analysis calculated a clonal expansion index for each public chain from normalized within-repertoire ranks of inferred template counts. A later analysis computed generation probabilities with a VDJ recombination model fitted to out-of-frame rearrangements, and checked the results against IGoR. In a later analysis, TCR-TCR, TCR-HLA and TCR-CMV co-occurrence was scored with hypergeometric tests, and a repertoire-size bias correction was applied to TCR pairs. In a later analysis, false discovery rates were estimated by permuting HLA or CMV assignments 20 times. A later analysis grouped co-occurring TCRs with DBSCAN, adding TCRdist sequence similarity when clustering within HLA-allele-positive subsets. Co-occurrence clustering excluded repertoires with fewer than 30,000 or more than 120,000 public chains, plus five with anomalous nucleotide sharing. TCRdb carries this immuneACCESS record with in-frame sequences only. Its versions omit some clonotypes, under half of them owing to an unresolved V gene in the studies checked, with the rest unexplained. V, J and clone size are taken as reported in that table, and D and trimming were inferred from the DNA itself. For this sample there are about 50,000 clones; roughly four fifths appear just once. Of the sample, around 2.9% falls within the top ten clones.

This entry is derived from a study of cytomegalovirus exposure and HLA in healthy donors (dated by TCRdb to 2015 to 2018). About the study as a whole: In an earlier analysis of approximately 500 of the donors, about 270 Gb of sequence data and some 120 million unique TCR beta sequences from 180 million or so T cells were reported. All discovery cohort repertoires had been generated on a single sequencing platform. Besides the first cohort of 666 subjects, a separate validation cohort made up of over a hundred different subjects was used. Rather than drawing on any new phenotypic data, the later analysis identified candidate immune exposures from TCR beta sequences and the way those sequences occurred across donors. In an earlier analysis of roughly 600 of the donors, high-throughput TCR beta sequencing was used to judge whether each TCR beta V gene segment behaved as functional or pseudogenic. A later analysis re-examined previously published TCR beta repertoires from around 670 donors and added high-resolution HLA genotyping to investigate patterns of TCR occurrence. High-throughput TCR immunosequencing, statistical association of individual TCRs with disease status, and machine learning were combined to predict cytomegalovirus infection status. The study used immunosequencing to profile the T cell repertoires of around 600 subjects and linked those repertoires to cytomegalovirus serostatus. Among 398 genotyped donors of the cohort, an average of around 240,000 unique TCR beta nucleotide sequences were sequenced per donor, roughly 20% of them non-productive. The study was designed to test whether signatures of past pathogen exposure could be identified by cataloging public T cell receptors. HLA typing covered class I and class II loci at four-digit resolution. Because of strong linkage in the cohort, four or five DR-DQ haplotypes were treated as single units for association and clustering. An early release that covered roughly 600 HLA-typed donors contained 300 to 350 gigabases of sequencing data and about 84 million unique TCR sequences. Typing coverage differed by locus: A, B, C, DRB1 and DQB1 were typed in roughly 620-630 donors, DQA1 in 500 to 550, DPA1 in 606, and DPB1 in approximately 450. Of the roughly 390 genotyped donors, 65% to 90% were placed in the genetic ancestry cluster associated with self-reported Caucasian donors. Donor age, sex, ethnicity and CMV serostatus were collected together with the repertoire data. Genome-wide SNP genotypes for about 55% of the roughly 670 donors were used in a later genetic analysis, which treated that subset as a discovery cohort.

General conclusions and limits of the study: Some IMGT-functional V segments, including TRBV6-2 and TRBV6-3, could not be distinguished by the 87-base-pair reads and were therefore excluded. In a later analysis, HLA-associated TCR beta chains were found to be more clonally expanded and to have lower generation probabilities than equally common non-associated chains. A further reported finding was that TCR beta sequences accurately predicted the HLA-A and HLA-B alleles for most subjects in the first cohort. Because some donors lacked HLA typing at each locus, the association tests relied only on the typed subset. The study gave a list of under 200 TCR beta chains associated with cytomegalovirus. Immune exposure information for the cohort was limited to CMV serostatus. V-gene and J-gene trimming of TCR beta chains was associated with a missense DCLRE1C variant in a later genetic analysis, and the association was replicated in an independent cohort. Compared with the 666-donor mean, donors in an Asian-associated ancestry cluster had fewer N-insertions in productive TCRs, according to a later genetic analysis. The sequencing pipeline was judged likely to have produced a cluster of highly shared sequence variants as a technical artifact. About 17 rarely observed V segments, including chromosome 9 orphons, were excluded from the earlier analysis of several hundred of the donors because counts were too low. While some public TCRs were present in many individuals, most TCR sequences turned up only very rarely across donors. Several of the top co-occurrence clusters appeared to be linked to parvovirus B19, influenza, CMV and Epstein-Barr virus, according to a later analysis. Only TCR beta chains were sequenced in this cohort, and the absence of alpha or paired-chain data limited detectable features. At a false discovery rate of 0.05, a later analysis linked under 20,000 TCR beta sequences to specific HLA alleles. According to the authors, the approach could potentially be generalized to other disease states and immunological phenotypes. Sequencing depth was assumed to be roughly uniform across donors in the presence/absence analyses, though that assumption may not hold. A later analysis found that most CMV-associated TCR beta chains appeared HLA-restricted, with HLA associations seemingly driven largely by CMV exposure. Correlated functional status among segregating V segments might reflect linkage disequilibrium, but an unknown experimental factor could not be ruled out. In vitro tests confirmed that a few of the cytomegalovirus-associated TCR beta chains recognize cytomegalovirus antigens. Strong co-occurrence of HLA alleles, especially DR and DQ, made assigning TCR associations to individual alleles difficult. Broadly in line with IMGT annotations, most TCR beta V segments showed up in productive rearrangements about 87% or about 30% of the time in an earlier analysis of about 500 of the donors. In both the original and validation cohorts, the classifier was reported to diagnose cytomegalovirus status with high specificity and sensitivity. In a later analysis, the rate of TCR association differed among HLA loci, with DRB1 alleles having the most associated TCRs and HLA-C alleles having the fewest.

This clonotype originated in a woman between 35 and 50 years old in good health and CMV-seropositive. Rearrangement joined TRBV7-2 to TRBJ1-5; 9 middle bases align to TRBD1. Sequenced material: PBMCs. The CDR3 protein is CASSLVRTGGNQPQHF. The sequenced DNA: TGTGCCAGCAGCTTAGTTCGGACAGGGGGCAATCAGCCCCAGCATTTT.